A selection of T cell receptor beta chains follows, all from one sample in a study of T-cell reconstitution after alpha-beta-depleted transplantation in children. One entry per CDR3 protein results from TCRdb running MiXCR on the PCR reads. The sample lists about 400,000 distinct CDR3 sequences; around 20% were seen once. The input for sequencing was PBMCs from the stem cell graft donor, taken from the stem cell graft. These receptor sequences come from a human donor who donated a stem cell graft to a child with acute myeloid leukemia. Each CDR3 is given with its conserved first and last residue. D genes are given only for firm matches. The size of a clone is reported for some rows only, either as once, few or many, or as a class for expanded clones.

d_call: TRBD1
j_call: TRBJ2-1
clone_size: .
v_call: TRBV11-1
cdr3_aa: CASSLEGAPSYNEQFF
cdr3_nt: TGTGCCAGCAGCTTAGAGGGGGCTCCCTCCTACAATGAGCAGTTCTTC

d_call: TRBD2
j_call: TRBJ2-1
clone_size: many
v_call: TRBV12-3/TRBV12-4
cdr3_aa: CASSFGTSEEFF
cdr3_nt: TGTGCCAGCAGTTTTGGGACTAGCGAGGAGTTCTTC

d_call: TRBD1
j_call: TRBJ1-1
clone_size: many
v_call: TRBV29-1
cdr3_aa: CSVSGQGMNTEAFF
cdr3_nt: TGCAGCGTATCGGGACAGGGGATGAACACTGAAGCTTTCTTT

d_call: TRBD2
j_call: TRBJ2-6
clone_size: few
v_call: TRBV15
cdr3_aa: CATSAGAHSGANVLTF
cdr3_nt: TGTGCCACCAGCGCGGGAGCACACTCTGGGGCCAACGTCCTGACTTTC

d_call: TRBD2
j_call: TRBJ2-1
clone_size: .
v_call: TRBV18
cdr3_aa: CASSPPSSAGGGFF
cdr3_nt: TGTGCCAGCTCACCACCGAGTTCTGCGGGAGGTGGGTTCTTC

d_call: .
j_call: TRBJ2-3
clone_size: many
v_call: TRBV10-1
cdr3_aa: CASSAEGLTDTQYF
cdr3_nt: TGCGCCAGCAGTGCTGAGGGCCTCACAGATACGCAGTATTTT

d_call: .
j_call: TRBJ1-6
clone_size: few
v_call: TRBV27
cdr3_aa: CASTLTGPHSPLHF
cdr3_nt: TGTGCCAGCACCCTAACAGGACCCCATTCACCCCTCCACTTT

d_call: .
j_call: TRBJ2-1
clone_size: many
v_call: TRBV29-1
cdr3_aa: CSGRAGNYNEQFF
cdr3_nt: TGCAGCGGCCGGGCCGGGAATTACAATGAGCAGTTCTTC

d_call: .
j_call: TRBJ2-7
clone_size: many
v_call: TRBV29-1
cdr3_aa: CSVEGTGQSFDEQYF
cdr3_nt: TGCAGCGTTGAAGGGACCGGACAGTCCTTTGACGAGCAGTACTTC

d_call: TRBD2
j_call: TRBJ2-7
clone_size: .
v_call: TRBV5-1
cdr3_aa: CASSLELAGGSYEQYF
cdr3_nt: TGCGCCAGCAGCTTGGAGTTAGCGGGAGGTTCCTACGAGCAGTACTTC

d_call: TRBD1
j_call: TRBJ2-1
clone_size: many
v_call: TRBV12-3/TRBV12-4
cdr3_aa: CASRLGQGADEQFF
cdr3_nt: TGTGCCAGCAGATTGGGACAGGGGGCCGATGAGCAGTTCTTC

d_call: .
j_call: TRBJ1-1
clone_size: .
v_call: TRBV5-1
cdr3_aa: CASSIPGLNTEAFF
cdr3_nt: TGCGCCAGCAGCATACCGGGCCTGAACACTGAAGCTTTCTTT